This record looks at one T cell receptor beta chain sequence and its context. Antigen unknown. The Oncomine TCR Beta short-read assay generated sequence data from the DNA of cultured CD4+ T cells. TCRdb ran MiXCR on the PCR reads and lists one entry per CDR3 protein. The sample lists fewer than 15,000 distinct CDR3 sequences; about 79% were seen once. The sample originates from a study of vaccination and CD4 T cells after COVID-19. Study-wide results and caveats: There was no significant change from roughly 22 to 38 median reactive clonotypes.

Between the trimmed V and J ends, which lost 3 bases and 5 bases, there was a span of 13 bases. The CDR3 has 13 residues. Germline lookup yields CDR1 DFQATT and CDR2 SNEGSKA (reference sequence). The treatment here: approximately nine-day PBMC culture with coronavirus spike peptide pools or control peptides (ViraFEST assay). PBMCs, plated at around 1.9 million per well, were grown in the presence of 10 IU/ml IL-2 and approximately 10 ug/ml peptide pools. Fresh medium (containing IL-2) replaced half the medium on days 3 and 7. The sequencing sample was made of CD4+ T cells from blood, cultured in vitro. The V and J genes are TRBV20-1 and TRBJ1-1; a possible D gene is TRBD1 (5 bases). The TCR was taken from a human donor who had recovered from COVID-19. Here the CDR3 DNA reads TGCAGTGCTAGCTCCGGGGGTGTGACTGAAGCTTTCTTT. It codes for CSASSGGVTEAFF.